These 18 T cell receptor beta chains share one sample of origin, sequenced in a study of blood T cell repertoires in COVID-19. Some clones are missing from TCRdb's copy, which holds only in-frame ones; the method was immunoSEQ multiplex PCR. The table includes 45,000 to 55,000 clones, 70% to 85% detected once. Sequencing was performed on peripheral blood. These receptors all stem from a man aged 50 or older with active COVID-19.

CDR3 DNA: TGCGCCAGCAGTACCGCTCTAGCGGGGGGCCTCTCCTACGAGCAGTACTTC. Protein: CASSTALAGGLSYEQYF. V gene TRBV4-1 combines with J gene TRBJ2-7; the match to TRBD2 covers 11 bases. J was trimmed by 0 bases and V by 6 bases; bases with no gene match: 10. This CDR3 has 17 amino acids. CDR1 is MGHRA, CDR2 YSYEKL, per germline.

This chain joins TRBV6-5 and TRBJ2-3; 7 bases are a match to TRBD1. V gave up 0 bases and J gave up 4 bases; unmatched junction bases: 4. Looked up from germline, CDR1 is MNHEY and CDR2 is SVGAGI. The CDR3 runs 15 residues. The CDR3 DNA is TGTGCCAGCAGTTACTCCCGACAGGGATCAGATACGCAGTATTTT. Amino acids: CASSYSRQGSDTQYF.

The chain uses TRBV7-2 and TRBJ2-1; the D gene is possibly TRBD2 (6 bases). V shed 5 bases and J shed 0 bases, with 14 bases lying between them. The CDR3 runs 16 residues. The germline V gene encodes CDR1 SGHTA and CDR2 FQGNSA. The DNA for the CDR3 is TGTGCCAGCAGCCCAGGGAGGCTTAGCTCCTACAATGAGCAGTTCTTC. Amino acids: CASSPGRLSSYNEQFF.

The V call is TRBV19, the J call TRBJ1-1; TRBD1 is a possible D gene (5 bases). Trimming took 3 bases from V and 2 from J, leaving 13 bases between them. Germline V CDR1 and CDR2: LNHDA, SQIVND (reference sequence). This CDR3 comprises 15 residues. CDR3 sequence reads: CASSIGRARNTEAFF. DNA for the CDR3: TGTGCCAGTAGTATCGGCAGGGCGAGAAACACTGAAGCTTTCTTT.

V and J are TRBV6-5 and TRBJ2-1; 9 bases are a match to TRBD2. CDR1 and CDR2 from the germline V gene are MNHEY and SVGAGI. J gave up 10 bases and V 2 bases, and 6 bases lay outside the gene matches. The CDR3 loop spans 14 amino acids. The CDR3 is CASSYAPSGAEQFF. The CDR3 DNA follows: TGTGCCAGCAGTTACGCCCCTAGCGGGGCCGAGCAGTTCTTC.

The chain recombines TRBV9 with TRBJ1-6; D gene uncertain. CDR1 SGDLS and CDR2 YYNGEE come from the germline V gene. Between the trimmed V and J ends, which lost 3 bases and 0 bases, there was a span of 13 bases. The length of the CDR3 is 17 residues. This chain's CDR3 is CASSAGFRSSYNSPLHF. DNA for the CDR3: TGTGCCAGCAGCGCGGGTTTTAGGAGCTCCTATAATTCACCCCTCCACTTT.

The chain uses TRBV18 and TRBJ2-7, with D possibly matching TRBD2 (5 bases). Germline lookup yields CDR1 KGHSH and CDR2 LQKENI. V lost 0 bases to trimming and J lost 3 bases, with 9 bases between them. This CDR3 region has 14 residues. This CDR3 reads CASSPPGGRYEQYF. CDR3 nucleotide sequence: TGTGCCAGCTCACCACCTGGAGGTCGCTACGAGCAGTACTTC.

V gene TRBV9 combines with J gene TRBJ2-5; no definite D call. Germline V CDR1 and CDR2: SGDLS, YYNGEE. This CDR3 is 14 amino acids long. Trimming cost V 3 bases and J 1 base, with 10 bases left between them. This CDR3 is CASSGRDTQETQYF. CDR3 coding DNA: TGTGCCAGCAGCGGGCGTGACACCCAAGAGACCCAGTACTTC.

V and J are TRBV4-3 and TRBJ1-3; weak D call: TRBD1 (6 bases). CDR1 and CDR2 from the germline V gene are LGHNA and YSLEER. Trimming left V 2 bases short and J 8 bases short, with 10 bases between. The CDR3 totals 13 residues. CDR3 sequence: CASSQQGWDTIYF. The CDR3 nucleotides are TGCGCCAGCAGCCAACAGGGGTGGGACACCATATATTTT.

The V call is TRBV21-1, the J call TRBJ2-7; TRBD1, the table's D call, was not compared with the DNA. TRBV21-1 counts as a pseudogene. The CDR3 has 15 amino acids. CDR3 DNA: TGTGCCAGCAGCACCGAAGAGGGGGAATCCTACGAGCAGTACTTC. It translates to CASSTEEGESYEQYF.

To note about this clone: Its ends do not fully match the called genes, so a read error is possible. The chain joins TRBV7-2 to TRBJ1-2, with 7 bases fitting TRBD1. Germline CDR1 SGHTA, CDR2 FQGNSA. This CDR3 has 13 amino acids. CDR3 residues: CASSLIGARGPIF. The CDR3 DNA is TGTGCCAGCAGCCTCATCGGAGCAAGGGGGCCCATCTTC.

The sample holds a few counts of this clone. The CDR3 is CASSRGGSPYEQYF. DNA for the CDR3: TGTGCCAGCAGCCGGGGTGGCTCTCCCTACGAGCAGTACTTC. This chain uses TRBV5-5 with TRBJ2-7; a possible D gene is TRBD2 (5 bases). Germline loops: CDR1 SGHKS, CDR2 YYEKEE (reference sequence). There are 14 residues in the CDR3. V dropped 4 bases and J dropped 2 bases, with 13 bases sitting between them.

The chain is built from TRBV5-6 and TRBJ2-7; unclear D gene. V shed 1 base and J shed 3 bases, with 20 bases lying between them. Germline CDR1 and CDR2: SGHDT and YYEEEE. The CDR3 has 17 amino acids. CDR3 sequence (DNA): TGTGCCAGCAGCTTGAAAGGTGTATGGGCTTGGAACTACGAGCAGTACTTC. It codes for CASSLKGVWAWNYEQYF.

J is TRBJ1-5 and V is TRBV6-2 or TRBV6-3; D gene unclear. CDR3 length equals 17 residues. The V gene's germline CDR1 is MNHEY and CDR2 SVGEGT. V lost 5 bases and J lost 2, with 19 bases in between. The CDR3 region has the DNA TGTGCCAGCAGTCACGGGATGGCCCGGGAGGGCAATCAGCCCCAGCATTTT. Translation: CASSHGMAREGNQPQHF.

The chain links TRBV7-9 to TRBJ2-7, with TRBD1 identical over 8 bases. CDR1 is SEHNR, CDR2 FQNEAQ, per germline (reference sequence). Unmatched junction bases numbered 6, after V lost 6 bases and J lost 5 bases. The CDR3 spans 13 residues. In DNA, the CDR3 is TGTGCCAGCAGACCAGGGGGCGGGCACGAGCAGTACTTC. It encodes CASRPGGGHEQYF. Full variable domain (remainder filled in from reference TRBV7-9 and TRBJ2-7): DTGVSQNPRHKITKRGQNVTFRCDPISEHNRLYWYRQTLGQGPEFLTYFQNEAQLEKSRLLSDRFSAERPKGSFSTLEIQRTEQGDSAMYLCASRPGGGHEQYFGPGTRLTVT.

V and J are TRBV6-5 and TRBJ2-3; no reliable D call. Trimming removed 3 bases at V and 5 bases at J, with 9 bases between. The CDR3 is 13 amino acids. Germline V gene lookup returns CDR1 MNHEY and CDR2 SVGAGI. CDR3 in amino acids: CASSYRVGDTQYF. CDR3 nucleotide sequence: TGTGCCAGCAGTTATCGGGTGGGAGATACGCAGTATTTT.

This chain joins TRBV29-1 and TRBJ1-3, with D uncertain. This CDR3 contains 15 residues. Germline V lookup: CDR1 SQVTM, CDR2 ANQGSEA. Trimming removed 4 bases at V and 0 bases at J, with 13 bases between. The CDR3 DNA follows: TGCAGCGTTGCCGTGGGCAGCAGCTCTGGAAACACCATATATTTT. Translation gives CSVAVGSSSGNTIYF.

The chain links TRBV10-3 to TRBJ1-5; maybe TRBD1 (6 bases). The CDR3 sequence is 14 residues long. Germline CDR1 is ENHRY and CDR2 is SYGVKD. The germline V and J ends were trimmed by 3 bases and 6 bases, with 12 bases remaining between them. The CDR3 here is CAISESGVGQPQHF. The DNA of the CDR3 is TGTGCCATCAGTGAATCAGGGGTCGGTCAGCCCCAGCATTTT.